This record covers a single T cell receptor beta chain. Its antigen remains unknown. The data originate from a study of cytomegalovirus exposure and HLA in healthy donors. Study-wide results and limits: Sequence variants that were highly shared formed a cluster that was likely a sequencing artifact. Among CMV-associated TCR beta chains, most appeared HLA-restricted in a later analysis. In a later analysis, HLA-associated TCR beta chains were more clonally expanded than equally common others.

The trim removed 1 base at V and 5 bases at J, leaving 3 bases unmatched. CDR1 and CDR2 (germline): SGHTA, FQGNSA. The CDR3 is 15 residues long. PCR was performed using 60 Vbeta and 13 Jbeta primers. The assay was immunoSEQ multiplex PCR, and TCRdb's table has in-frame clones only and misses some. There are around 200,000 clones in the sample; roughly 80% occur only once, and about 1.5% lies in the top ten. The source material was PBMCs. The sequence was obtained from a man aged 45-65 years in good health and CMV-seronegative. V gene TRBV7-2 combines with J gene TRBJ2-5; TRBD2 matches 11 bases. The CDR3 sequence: CASSLVVAGGETQYF. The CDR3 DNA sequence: TGTGCCAGCAGCTTAGTTGTAGCGGGAGGGGAGACCCAGTACTTC.